These 19 T cell receptor beta chains were sequenced from one sample in a study of T cell repertoires in cytomegalovirus infection. What these receptors recognize is not known. MiXCR, run by TCRdb on the reads, gives a single entry per CDR3 protein. The repertoire holds a few hundred thousand distinct CDR3 sequences, around a third seen once, with about 13% in the top ten. The sample was cultured PBMCs, taken from culture after CMV antigen stimulation. The receptor set was obtained from a human donor in good health (CMV status not recorded). Some clones in this sample may be carry-over from other donors' samples.

The chain uses TRBV6-6 and TRBJ2-5; tentatively, D is TRBD1 (6 bases). The germline V gene has CDR1 MNHNY and CDR2 SVGAGI (reference sequence). Trimming stripped 5 bases from V and 5 bases from J, with 9 bases between. This CDR3 has 12 residues. CDR3 sequence reads: CASSQGLETQYF. The DNA of the CDR3 is TGTGCCAGCAGTCAGGGGCTGGAGACCCAGTACTTC.

The genes are TRBV28 and TRBJ1-2; a possible D gene is TRBD1 (6 bases). The CDR3 spans 15 residues. V lost 2 bases and J lost 4, with 14 bases in between. Germline CDR1 MDHEN, CDR2 SYDVKM. CDR3 amino acids: CASSLPGAIGYGYTF. CDR3 nucleotides: TGTGCCAGCAGTTTACCGGGGGCGATTGGCTATGGCTACACCTTC.

The chain links TRBV6-6 to TRBJ2-5, with TRBD2 matching over 7 bases. The CDR3 totals 15 residues. With V trimmed by 5 bases and J by 3 bases, 9 bases remained unmatched. Per the germline V gene, CDR1 is MNHNY and CDR2 is SVGAGI (reference sequence). The chain's CDR3 is CASSDVPLAEETQYF. CDR3 nucleotides: TGTGCCAGCAGTGACGTACCGCTAGCGGAAGAGACCCAGTACTTC.

This clonotype was seen a handful of times. V gene TRBV11-2 combines with J gene TRBJ2-7; 10 positions agree with TRBD2. This CDR3 contains 15 residues. Germline CDR1 and CDR2: SGHAT and FQNNGV. V shed 4 bases, J shed 2 bases, and the junction held 5 bases outside the gene matches. The CDR3 region has the DNA TGTGCCAGCAGCTCAGCGACTAGCGGGCCCTACGAGCAGTACGTC. The encoded protein is CASSSATSGPYEQYV.

This clonotype showed up just a few times. The chain carries TRBV28 and TRBJ1-1; the D is unclear. CDR3 size: 14 residues. The germline CDR1 and CDR2 sequences are MDHEN and SYDVKM. The CDR3 region has the DNA TGTGCGTACAAACCCCGGCTCGGGAACACTGAAGCTTTCTTT. Translated: CAYKPRLGNTEAFF.

V and J are TRBV12-5 and TRBJ1-1, with D unresolved. The CDR3 is made up of 15 amino acids. CDR1 is LGHNT and CDR2 is FRNRAP in the germline V gene. V was clipped by 1 base and J by 0 bases, with 9 bases between them. The CDR3 region has the DNA TGTGCTAGTGGTTTGGGTCTATCAATGAACACTGAAGCTTTCTTT. Protein sequence: CASGLGLSMNTEAFF.

In this sample, this clonotype turned up many times. The rearrangement joins TRBV7-2 to TRBJ2-7, with 10 positions matching TRBD2. This CDR3 has 15 residues. V lost 1 base and J lost 6; bases outside the gene matches: 6. Germline values: CDR1 SGHTA, CDR2 FQGNSA. Written as DNA, the CDR3 is TGTGCCAGCAGCTTAGACAGCGGGAGGGCCGTCGAGCAGTACGTC. Translating it yields CASSLDSGRAVEQYV.

The rearrangement uses TRBV28 and TRBJ1-5; D gene unclear. CDR1 and CDR2 (germline): MDHEN, SYDVKM. The CDR3 has 15 residues. Trimming removed 8 bases from V and 0 bases from J, with 14 bases in between. DNA for the CDR3: TGTGCCAGCCGTAAAGGACCTTATAGCAATCAGCCCCAGCATTTT. Its protein is CASRKGPYSNQPQHF. Complete variable domain (other parts from reference TRBV28 and TRBJ1-5): DVKVTQSSRYLVKRTGEKVFLECVQDMDHENMFWYRQDPGLGLRLIYFSYDVKMKEKGDIPEGYSVSREKKERFSLILESASTNQTSMYLCASRKGPYSNQPQHFGDGTRLSIL.

This clonotype was observed a few times. The rearrangement joins TRBV6-2 or TRBV6-3 to TRBJ2-3, with D perhaps TRBD1 (6 bases). CDR1 and CDR2 (germline): MNHEY, SVGEGT. The CDR3 contains 13 residues. Trimming removed 7 bases from V and 3 bases from J, with 11 bases in between. The CDR3 DNA follows: TGTGCCAGCAAAACAACAGGGACAGATACGCAGTATTTT. Its translation is CASKTTGTDTQYF.

This clonotype was counted ten times or more. The chain links TRBV6-2 or TRBV6-3 to TRBJ1-1; no firm D call. V was pared by 5 bases and J by 4 bases, with 8 bases between. This CDR3 is 12 amino acids long. Germline CDR1 MNHEY, CDR2 SVGEGT. CDR3 loop: CASSELRTEAFF. For the CDR3, the DNA is TGTGCCAGCAGTGAATTACGCACTGAAGCTTTCTTT.

This clonotype occurred a few times. J is TRBJ2-1 and V is TRBV7-9, with TRBD2 matching over 14 bases. J was trimmed by 10 bases and V by 3 bases; bases with no gene match: 8. This CDR3 has 16 amino acids. Per the germline V gene, CDR1 is SEHNR and CDR2 is FQNEAQ (reference sequence). The CDR3 DNA reads as TGTGCCAGCAGCTTCCCGGGGACTAGCGGGAGTCGAGAGCAGTTCTTC. Encoded protein: CASSFPGTSGSREQFF.

This chain connects TRBV12-3 or TRBV12-4 to TRBJ2-4, with D unclear. This CDR3 spans 15 amino acids. Trimming stripped 5 bases from V and 0 bases from J, with 11 bases between. DNA of the CDR3: TGTGCCAGCAGTCTCACAGTACTAGCCAAAAACATTCAGTACTTC. It codes for CASSLTVLAKNIQYF.

The J gene is TRBJ1-5, the V gene TRBV20-1; the match to TRBD1 covers 9 bases. V lost 6 bases, J lost 4 bases, and 4 bases stayed unmatched. Looked up from germline, CDR1 is DFQATT and CDR2 is SNEGSKA (reference sequence). The CDR3 totals 13 residues. In nucleotides, the CDR3 is TGCAGTGCATCACAGGGGGCAAATCAGCCCCAGCATTTT. It codes for CSASQGANQPQHF.

The chain carries TRBV29-1 and TRBJ2-1; the D gene is possibly TRBD1 (6 bases). Germline loops: CDR1 SQVTM, CDR2 ANQGSEA. The CDR3 sequence is 12 residues long. The germline V and J ends were trimmed by 5 bases and 8 bases, with 13 bases remaining between them. CDR3 region: CSVRTERYEQFF. CDR3 sequence (DNA): TGCAGCGTTAGGACAGAACGGTATGAGCAGTTCTTC.

This clonotype was detected only a few times. This chain links TRBV30 with TRBJ1-6, with 8 bases matching TRBD1. Germline V CDR1 and CDR2: GTSNPN, SVGIG (reference sequence). The CDR3 covers 14 residues. V shed 2 bases and J 7 bases; nucleotides not matched to a gene: 4. CDR3 sequence (DNA): TGTGCCTGGAGTAGGGACAGGCGCAATTCACCCCTCCACTTT. Encoded protein: CAWSRDRRNSPLHF.

This clonotype occurred a few times. One end of the junction does not line up with germline, which may come from a read error. This chain connects TRBV28 to TRBJ1-5, with D unresolved. This CDR3 has 11 amino acids. Germline assignment: CDR1 MDHEN and CDR2 SYDVKM. CDR3 DNA: TGTGCCAGCAATTACCGAATCGACACTTATTTT. Residues: CASNYRIDTYF.

The chain joins TRBV12-3 or TRBV12-4 to TRBJ2-3, with D possibly matching TRBD2 (6 bases). There are 13 residues in the CDR3. V lost 7 bases and J 1 base, leaving 9 bases between the germline ends. Written as DNA, the CDR3 is TGTGCCAGCATGACTAGAGGCACAGATACGCAGTATTTT. Protein product: CASMTRGTDTQYF.

The chain carries TRBV27 and TRBJ2-7, with TRBD1 matching 7 bases. CDR1 and CDR2 (germline): MNHEY, SMNVEV (reference sequence). V trimming: 5 bases; J trimming: 4 bases; junction bases outside the gene matches: 14. The CDR3 is 16 residues long. The CDR3 loop reads CASSPRSTGLGYEQYV. CDR3 in DNA: TGTGCCAGCAGTCCGAGATCGACAGGGCTAGGATACGAGCAGTACGTC.

The V and J genes are TRBV28 and TRBJ1-2; D may be TRBD1 (6 bases). Germline V lookup: CDR1 MDHEN, CDR2 SYDVKM. CDR3 size: 15 residues. Trimming shortened V by 6 bases and J by 2 bases, and 16 bases separated the two germline ends. As DNA, the CDR3 is TGTGCCAGCAGCCTCCCACGGGGGGCAAACTATGGCTACACCTTC. It translates to CASSLPRGANYGYTF.